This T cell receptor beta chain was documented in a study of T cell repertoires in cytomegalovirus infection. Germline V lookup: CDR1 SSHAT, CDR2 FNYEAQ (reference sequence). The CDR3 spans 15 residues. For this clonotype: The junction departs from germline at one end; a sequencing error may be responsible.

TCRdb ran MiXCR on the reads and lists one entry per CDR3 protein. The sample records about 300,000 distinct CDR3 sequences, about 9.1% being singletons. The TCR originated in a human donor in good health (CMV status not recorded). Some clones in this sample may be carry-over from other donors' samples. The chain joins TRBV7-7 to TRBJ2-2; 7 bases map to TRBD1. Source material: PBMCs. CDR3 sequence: CASSPDRYNTGELFF. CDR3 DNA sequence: TGTGCTAGCAGTCCGGACAGGTACAACACCGGGGAGCTGTTTTTT.